This TCR beta chain was identified in a study of T cell changes during pregnancy in multiple sclerosis. Sequencing was performed with immunoSEQ multiplex PCR; in TCRdb, only in-frame clones are kept and a portion is missing. The sample shows over 25,000 clones, 70% to 90% of them seen only once. This TCR derives from a female donor with multiple sclerosis, enrolled in a pregnancy study. The source was CD8+ T cells from peripheral blood mononuclear cells, collected in the third trimester of pregnancy.

CDR3 DNA: TGTGCCAGCAGCGTAGGAATCGAGCGGGGGAACACCACCGGGGAGCTGTTTTTT. Its protein is CASSVGIERGNTTGELFF. The chain recombines TRBV9 with TRBJ2-2; 8 bases line up with TRBD2. The ends lost 0 bases at V and 4 bases at J; junction bases unmatched: 11. There are 18 residues in the CDR3. Germline loops: CDR1 SGDLS, CDR2 YYNGEE.